What follows describes a single TCR beta chain. Its cognate antigen is unknown. The treatment: skin biopsy from PPD injection site in Mantoux-positive individual. A UMI-containing oligonucleotide was joined by 3' ligation to the TCR cDNA template. The data were obtained in a study of naive and memory T cell subsets. Study-wide points: Both skin biopsy types reportedly yielded TCRs, tuberculin sites far more.

The SP2 primer and nested alpha and beta constant region primers amplified ligated cDNA in four rounds. Using its own MiXCR run on the UMI-ligation and nested PCR reads, TCRdb lists one record per CDR3 protein. The sample contains fewer than 35,000 distinct CDR3 sequences, less than 8.5% of which appear only once. CDR3 length: 16 residues. The V and J ends lost 6 bases and 1 base, in that order; junction bases with no gene match: 10. Germline V gene sequence: CDR1 DFQATT, CDR2 SNEGSKA (reference sequence). This chain links TRBV20-1 with TRBJ1-5, with 9 bases identical to TRBD1. The input for sequencing was skin, taken from a tuberculin skin test site. The sequence was collected from an adult in good health. Written as DNA, the CDR3 is TGCAGTGCCCCCCGGGGACAGGGATTAAGCAATCAGCCCCAGCATTTT. Protein sequence: CSAPRGQGLSNQPQHF.